One sample yielded the 24 T cell receptor beta chains listed below, sequenced in a study of cytomegalovirus exposure and HLA in healthy donors. Amplification used 60 Vbeta primers and 13 Jbeta primers. The protocol was immunoSEQ multiplex PCR, while the TCRdb copy is restricted to in-frame clones and leaves out a portion. Seen in this sample are some 44,000 clones; the ten most common clones hold around 1.8%. Sequenced material: PBMCs. These receptors originate from a woman aged 30 to 39 in good health and CMV-seronegative.

A note on this clone: The same CDR3 also results from other DNA sequences found in this sample. The rearrangement uses TRBV7-9 and TRBJ2-7, with TRBD2 identical over 11 bases. There are 17 residues in the CDR3. V lost 4 bases, J lost 6 bases, and 14 bases stayed unmatched. From germline, CDR1 is SEHNR and CDR2 FQNEAQ (reference sequence). CDR3 nucleotide sequence: TGTGCCAGCAGCTCCTCCGATAGCGGGAGGGGAGCCGGCGAGCAGTACTTC. Encoded protein: CASSSSDSGRGAGEQYF.

The chain links TRBV9 to TRBJ2-7; D ambiguous. This CDR3 spans 14 amino acids. CDR1 is SGDLS, CDR2 YYNGEE, per germline. Trimming removed 2 bases from V and 0 bases from J, with 9 bases in between. The CDR3 protein is CASSVNRHSYEQYF. CDR3 DNA: TGTGCCAGCAGCGTCAACAGACACTCCTACGAGCAGTACTTC. Based on the CDR3 plus reference TRBV9 and TRBJ2-7, the full variable domain is DSGVTQTPKHLITATGQRVTLRCSPRSGDLSVYWYQQSLDQGLQFLIQYYNGEERAKGNILERFSAQQFPDLHSELNLSSLELGDSALYFCASSVNRHSYEQYFGPGTRLTVT.

Here the CDR3 DNA reads TGTGCCAGCAGCTTAGGGGACACGAACACCGGGGAGCTGTTTTTT. Amino acid sequence: CASSLGDTNTGELFF. V gene TRBV5-4 combines with J gene TRBJ2-2; the D gene is possibly TRBD1 (6 bases). V dropped 2 bases and J dropped 0 bases, with 8 bases sitting between them. Germline CDR1 and CDR2: SGHNT and YYREEE (reference sequence). There are 15 residues in the CDR3.

The chain employs TRBV30 and TRBJ2-7; the match to TRBD2 covers 7 bases. CDR3 size: 12 residues. J gave up 5 bases and V 0 bases, and 1 base lay outside the gene matches. Germline assignment: CDR1 GTSNPN and CDR2 SVGIG (reference sequence). The CDR3 DNA reads as TGTGCCTGGAGTGTGGGGAGGGACGAGCAGTACTTC. It encodes CAWSVGRDEQYF.

The chain recombines TRBV6-1 with TRBJ1-1; 7 bases fit TRBD1. The germline CDR1 and CDR2 sequences are MNHNS and SASEGT. This CDR3 has 14 residues. J was trimmed by 3 bases and V by 6 bases; bases with no gene match: 7. The CDR3 loop is CASRFRGRDTEAFF. CDR3 nucleotides: TGTGCCAGCAGGTTTAGGGGGCGGGACACTGAAGCTTTCTTT.

V usage is TRBV6-5 and J usage is TRBJ1-4; a possible D gene is TRBD1 (5 bases). The length of the CDR3 is 13 residues. The germline V gene encodes CDR1 MNHEY and CDR2 SVGAGI. V lost 4 bases and J 7 bases, leaving 10 bases between the germline ends. The CDR3 DNA follows: TGTGCCAGCAGTTCGGGACTTCGTGAAAAACTGTTTTTT. Its translation is CASSSGLREKLFF.

This chain uses TRBV7-2 with TRBJ1-1, with D maybe TRBD1 (5 bases). This CDR3 is built from 13 residues. Between the trimmed V and J ends, which lost 4 bases and 3 bases, there was a span of 9 bases. Germline loops: CDR1 SGHTA, CDR2 FQGNSA. The CDR3 nucleotides are TGTGCCAGCAGCTCCCAGGGCTACACTGAAGCTTTCTTT. The encoded protein is CASSSQGYTEAFF.

The genes are TRBV18 and TRBJ2-5; TRBD1 is a possible D gene (6 bases). The end of the DNA fits TRBJ2-7 better, so the J call may be wrong. Per germline, CDR1 KGHSH and CDR2 LQKENI. CDR3 length equals 14 residues. This CDR3 is CASSPAGAGYEQYF. The DNA for the CDR3 is TGTGCCAGCTCACCCGCAGGGGCGGGCTACGAGCAGTACTTC.

The chain couples TRBV18 to TRBJ1-4; D call uncertain. This CDR3 is built from 13 residues. Trimming took off 6 bases at V and 5 bases at J, with 10 bases between the two ends. Germline CDR1 reads KGHSH; CDR2 reads LQKENI. The CDR3 DNA sequence: TGTGCCAGCTCGCGAGGGAGGAATGAAAAACTGTTTTTT. This translates into CASSRGRNEKLFF.

The chain has TRBV4-3 and TRBJ2-2; 10 bases are a match to TRBD2. The CDR3 sequence is 19 residues long. The germline gives CDR1 LGHNA, CDR2 YSLEER. V was clipped by 0 bases and J by 6 bases; unmatched bases: 13. CDR3 bases: TGCGCCAGCAGCCAAGATCTAGCGGGAGTCGGTGAAGGTCCCGGGGAGCTGTTTTTT. Protein product: CASSQDLAGVGEGPGELFF.

The chain couples TRBV11-2 to TRBJ2-1; 10 nucleotides match TRBD2. Unmatched junction bases numbered 7, after V lost 5 bases and J lost 9 bases. Germline V gene data show CDR1 as SGHAT and CDR2 as FQNNGV. The CDR3 spans 14 residues. The CDR3 region is CASSPSAGGSEQFF. The CDR3 DNA reads as TGTGCCAGCAGCCCCTCAGCGGGAGGGAGTGAGCAGTTCTTC.

This chain connects TRBV7-6 to TRBJ2-2; D might be TRBD2 (6 bases). V dropped 0 bases and J dropped 8 bases, with 7 bases sitting between them. The CDR3 spans 13 residues. Germline CDR1 and CDR2: SGHVS and FNYEAQ. This CDR3 is CASSLAEGGELFF. The CDR3 DNA is TGTGCCAGCAGCTTAGCGGAGGGTGGGGAGCTGTTTTTT.

This CDR3 reads CATSRDTLSSYEQYF. The CDR3 DNA follows: TGTGCCACCAGCAGGGACACGTTGAGCTCCTACGAGCAGTACTTC. This chain joins TRBV15 and TRBJ2-7; D may be TRBD1 (5 bases). V gave up 3 bases and J gave up 0 bases, with 12 bases separating them. The CDR3 has 15 amino acids. Per germline, CDR1 LNHNV and CDR2 YYDKDF (reference sequence).

This chain connects TRBV9 to TRBJ2-1; 13 positions match TRBD2. Per germline, CDR1 SGDLS and CDR2 YYNGEE. J lost 7 bases, V lost 2 bases, and 6 bases had no gene match. The CDR3 length is 16 residues. Written as DNA, the CDR3 is TGTGCCAGCAGCGTGCGACCGGGACTAGCGGGGAATGAGCAGTTCTTC. It specifies CASSVRPGLAGNEQFF.

As to this clone: In the same sample, other DNA sequences code for this CDR3. This chain links TRBV6-5 with TRBJ2-7, with TRBD1 matching over 8 bases. CDR3 length equals 14 residues. Per germline, CDR1 MNHEY and CDR2 SVGAGI. Losses at the gene ends were 3 bases for V and 2 bases for J; bases not matched to a gene: 3. CDR3 DNA sequence: TGTGCCAGCAGTTATGGACAGGGAACCTACGAGCAGTACTTC. Its protein is CASSYGQGTYEQYF.

The gene calls are TRBV29-1 and TRBJ1-3, with unresolved D. CDR1 is SQVTM, CDR2 ANQGSEA, per germline. V was pared by 5 bases and J by 0 bases, with 8 bases between. The CDR3 is 13 residues long. CDR3 sequence (DNA): TGCAGCGTTCAAGGTCTCTCTGGAAACACCATATATTTT. Protein sequence: CSVQGLSGNTIYF.

This rearrangement joins TRBV7-2 to TRBJ2-7; 9 bases are shared with TRBD2. Trimming cost V 10 bases and J 4 bases; bases outside gene matches: 11. The CDR3 totals 14 residues. The germline gives CDR1 SGHTA, CDR2 FQGNSA. CDR3 sequence (DNA): TGTGCCACTTCCATGGGTAGCGGGAGATACGAGCAGTACTTC. Protein: CATSMGSGRYEQYF.

The rearrangement joins TRBV19 to TRBJ1-1, with D possibly being TRBD1 (5 bases). Germline lookup yields CDR1 LNHDA and CDR2 SQIVND (reference sequence). The CDR3 spans 13 residues. Trimming stripped 4 bases from V and 3 bases from J, with 9 bases between. Here the CDR3 reads CASSSVRDTEAFF. For the CDR3, the DNA is TGTGCCAGTAGTAGCGTCAGGGACACTGAAGCTTTCTTT.

The rearrangement joins TRBV5-1 to TRBJ1-2; D possibly corresponds to TRBD1 (6 bases). Germline V gene sequence: CDR1 SGHRS, CDR2 YFSETQ. The V end lost 8 bases, the J end lost 1 base, and 15 bases lay between the germline ends. The CDR3 extends over 14 amino acids. The CDR3 reads CASGPGDGNYGYTF. The CDR3, as DNA: TGCGCCAGTGGTCCAGGGGACGGTAACTATGGCTACACCTTC.

J is TRBJ2-7 and V is TRBV5-1, with 10 bases that match TRBD1. CDR1 and CDR2 from the germline V gene are SGHRS and YFSETQ. The V segment lost 0 bases and the J segment 4 bases; nucleotides outside the gene matches: 1. The CDR3 loop spans 14 amino acids. CDR3 loop: CASSLGDRGYEQYF. The CDR3 DNA is TGCGCCAGCAGCTTGGGGGACAGGGGATACGAGCAGTACTTC.

V usage is TRBV28 and J usage is TRBJ2-3, with D unclear. With 6 bases removed from V and 0 bases from J, the gap between germline ends came to 10 bases. Germline V CDR1 and CDR2: MDHEN, SYDVKM. This CDR3 is 14 amino acids long. Here the CDR3 reads CASSPWRSTDTQYF. In DNA, the CDR3 is TGTGCCAGCAGCCCCTGGCGGAGCACAGATACGCAGTATTTT.

The chain uses TRBV19 and TRBJ2-1; TRBD2 is a possible D gene (5 bases). V dropped 1 base and J dropped 5 bases, with 15 bases sitting between them. The V gene's germline CDR1 is LNHDA and CDR2 SQIVND (reference sequence). The CDR3 has 16 amino acids. In DNA form, the CDR3 reads TGTGCCAGTAGTATAGTTGACGGAGGAAGTGACAATGAGCAGTTCTTC. Translation: CASSIVDGGSDNEQFF.

This chain connects TRBV4-3 to TRBJ2-7; 7 positions agree with TRBD1. Trimming removed 1 base from V and 3 bases from J; junction bases left unmatched: 6. This CDR3 has 15 amino acids. Germline V gene lookup returns CDR1 LGHNA and CDR2 YSLEER. The CDR3 is CASSQAAGGHYEQYF. In nucleotides, the CDR3 is TGCGCCAGCAGCCAAGCGGCAGGGGGTCACTACGAGCAGTACTTC.

The V gene is TRBV6-4, the J gene TRBJ2-2, with 8 nucleotides matching TRBD2. Per the germline V gene, CDR1 is MRHNA and CDR2 is SNTAGT. This CDR3 region has 14 residues. The J segment lost 7 bases and the V segment lost 3 bases, leaving 4 bases of the junction unmatched. CDR3 in amino acids: CASSDREGGGELFF. For the CDR3, the DNA is TGTGCCAGCAGTGATCGGGAGGGCGGCGGGGAGCTGTTTTTT.